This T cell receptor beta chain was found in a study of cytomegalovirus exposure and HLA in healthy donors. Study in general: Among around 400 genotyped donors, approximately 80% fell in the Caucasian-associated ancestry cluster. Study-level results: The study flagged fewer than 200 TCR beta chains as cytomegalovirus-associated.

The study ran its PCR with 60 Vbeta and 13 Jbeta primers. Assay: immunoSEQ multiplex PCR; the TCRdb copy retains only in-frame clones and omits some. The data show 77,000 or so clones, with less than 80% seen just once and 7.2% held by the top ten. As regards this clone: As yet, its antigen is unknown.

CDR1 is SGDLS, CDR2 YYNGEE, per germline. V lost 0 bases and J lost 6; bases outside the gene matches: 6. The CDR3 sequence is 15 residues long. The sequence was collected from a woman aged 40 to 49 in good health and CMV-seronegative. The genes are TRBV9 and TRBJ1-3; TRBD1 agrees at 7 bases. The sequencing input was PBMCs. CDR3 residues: CASSVAADRANTIYF. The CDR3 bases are TGTGCCAGCAGCGTAGCGGCCGACAGGGCAAACACCATATATTTT.